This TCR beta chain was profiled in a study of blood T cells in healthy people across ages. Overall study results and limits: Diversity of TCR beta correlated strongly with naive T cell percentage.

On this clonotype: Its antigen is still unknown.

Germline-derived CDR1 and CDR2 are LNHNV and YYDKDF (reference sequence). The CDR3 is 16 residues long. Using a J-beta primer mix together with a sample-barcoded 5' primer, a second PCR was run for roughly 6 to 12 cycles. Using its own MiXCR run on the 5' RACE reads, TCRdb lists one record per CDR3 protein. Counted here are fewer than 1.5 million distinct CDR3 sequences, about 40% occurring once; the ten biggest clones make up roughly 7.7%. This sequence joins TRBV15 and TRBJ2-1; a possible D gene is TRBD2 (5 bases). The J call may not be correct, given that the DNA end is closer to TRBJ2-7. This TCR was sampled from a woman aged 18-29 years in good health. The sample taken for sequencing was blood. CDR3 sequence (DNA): TGTGCCACCAGCAGGAGGGAAGCGAGCGGCTACAATGAGCAGTACTTC. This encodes CATSRREASGYNEQYF.